These 27 T cell receptor beta chains came from one sample sequenced in a study of T cells in women clearing cervical HPV infection. Sequencing used immunoSEQ multiplex PCR; TCRdb keeps in-frame clones, though not all of them. This sample's table has over 20,000 clones. Sequencing was performed on blood buffy coat. These receptors all stem from a woman aged 18 to 75 with a cervical HPV16 infection that either progressed to CIN3+ or cleared (not recorded which).

As to this clone: The CDR3 goes on 3 residues after the read ends, and that part is filled in from the germline J gene. The gene calls are TRBV20-1 and TRBJ1-5, with D maybe TRBD1 (5 bases). Trimming removed 5 bases from V and 4 bases from J, with 12 bases in between. This CDR3 comprises 13 residues. CDR1 is DFQATT and CDR2 is SNEGSKA in the germline V gene (reference sequence). CDR3 sequence reads: CSASGKRNQPQHF. CDR3 DNA (partial): TGCAGTGCTTCAGGGAAACGAAATCAGCCC.

As concerns this clone: The read ends 3 residues shy of where the CDR3 ends; the end is completed using the germline J gene. The rearrangement links TRBV18 to TRBJ2-2; D unresolved. Germline CDR1 is KGHSH and CDR2 is LQKENI. This CDR3 spans 16 amino acids. The CDR3 loop is CASSLSGLATNEKLFF. The sequenced CDR3 bases are TGTGCCAGCTCACTTTCTGGCCTCGCAACTAATGAAAAG.

In regard to this clone: Germline and junction disagree at one end, which may indicate a read error. With the read ending 3 residues before the CDR3 end, the germline J gene is used to fill in that end. This chain links TRBV4-2 with TRBJ2-1; D might be TRBD2 (5 bases). The CDR3 consists of 16 residues. CDR1 is LGHNA and CDR2 is YNFKEQ in the germline V gene. The sequenced CDR3 bases are TGCGCCAGCAGCCAAGATTCAACGGTGAGGGTGGGTGAG. Translation: CASSQDSTVRVGE. The full-length CDR3 reads as CASSQDSTVRVGEQFF.

On this clone itself: Sequencing ends 3 residues short of the CDR3 end; the germline J gene provides the rest. The chain carries TRBV7-9 and TRBJ1-2; the D is unclear. This CDR3 contains 12 residues. Germline values: CDR1 SEHNR, CDR2 FQNEAQ (reference sequence). CDR3 residues: CASSLEDRGYTF. CDR3 DNA, as far as it was read: TGTGCCAGCAGCTTAGAAGATCGGGGC.

The covered CDR3 bases are TGTGCCAGTAGTATAGGCGGGCGGGGGAATGAG. It translates to CASSIGGRGNE. The whole CDR3 region reads CASSIGGRGNEQFF. This chain uses TRBV19 with TRBJ2-1; TRBD2 aligns across 7 bases. The observed sequence ends 3 residues before the CDR3 terminus, with the missing tail filled in from the germline J gene. The V segment lost 1 base and the J segment 7 bases; nucleotides outside the gene matches: 4. This CDR3 region has 14 residues. Germline CDR1 reads LNHDA; CDR2 reads SQIVND (reference sequence).

Worth noting for this clone: The DNA ends 3 residues before the CDR3 does, and the rest of the CDR3 is filled in from the germline J gene. V and J are TRBV6-1 and TRBJ2-6, with D unresolved. V was pared by 4 bases and J by 2 bases, with 12 bases between. Germline values: CDR1 MNHNS, CDR2 SASEGT. The CDR3 loop spans 16 amino acids. The CDR3 DNA, read in part, is TGTGCCAGCAGTGGATCGGTGAATGCTGGGGCCAACGTC. The encoded protein is CASSGSVNAGANV. The CDR3 as a whole reads CASSGSVNAGANVLTF.

As for this clone: The CDR3 end is not reached by the read, which stops 3 residues before it; the germline J gene fills it in. The rearrangement links TRBV7-9 to TRBJ1-1; D perhaps matches TRBD1 (5 bases). The germline V gene has CDR1 SEHNR and CDR2 FQNEAQ (reference sequence). There are 12 residues in the CDR3. Here the CDR3 reads CASSPGGNEAFF. The sequenced part of the CDR3 DNA is TGTGCCAGCAGCCCCGGGGGGAATGAG.

A remark on this clone: Coverage ceases 3 residues before the CDR3 finishes, and the germline J gene fills in the end. This chain links TRBV7-2 with TRBJ1-2; TRBD1 matches at 7 bases. Per the germline V gene, CDR1 is SGHTA and CDR2 is FQGNSA. There are 13 residues in the CDR3. CDR3 bases read: TGTGCCAGCAGCTTAGGACAGGGCGGAGGC. Its translation: CASSLGQGGG. The CDR3, in full, reads CASSLGQGGGYTF.

Regarding this clone: The read finishes 3 residues shy of the CDR3 end, and the germline J gene is used to complete it. V gene TRBV7-7 combines with J gene TRBJ2-2, with D unclear. The CDR3 contains 15 residues. CDR1 and CDR2 (germline): SSHAT, FNYEAQ (reference sequence). Trimming left V 7 bases short and J 0 bases short, with 12 bases between. The CDR3 reads CASTRHESNTGELFF. The sequenced CDR3 bases are TGTGCCAGCACTCGACATGAGTCGAACACCGGGGAG.

On this clone itself: Read sequence stops 3 residues before the CDR3 end, and the germline J gene provides the missing end. The V gene is TRBV7-9, the J gene TRBJ2-7; a possible D gene is TRBD2 (5 bases). V shed 6 bases and J shed 5 bases, with 11 bases lying between them. Looked up from germline, CDR1 is SEHNR and CDR2 is FQNEAQ (reference sequence). This CDR3 spans 12 amino acids. CDR3: CASRAPGDEQYF. The sequenced part of the CDR3 DNA is TGTGCCAGCAGGGCCCCCGGGGACGAG. The full variable domain, with the rest looked up from reference TRBV7-9 and TRBJ2-7, is DTGVSQNPRHKITKRGQNVTFRCDPISEHNRLYWYRQTLGQGPEFLTYFQNEAQLEKSRLLSDRFSAERPKGSFSTLEIQRTEQGDSAMYLCASRAPGDEQYFGPGTRLTVT.

Regarding this clone: Read coverage stops 3 residues before the CDR3 terminus; the germline J gene supplies the remainder. V usage is TRBV19 and J usage is TRBJ2-1; possible D gene TRBD2, 6 bases. V lost 3 bases and J 6 bases, leaving 9 bases between the germline ends. Germline lookup yields CDR1 LNHDA and CDR2 SQIVND (reference sequence). The CDR3 has 13 amino acids. Partial CDR3 DNA: TGTGCCAGTAGTATCTTCGGGGGCAATGAG. This codes for CASSIFGGNE. The CDR3 as a whole reads CASSIFGGNEQFF.

With regard to this clone: The read ends 3 residues early relative to the CDR3; the germline J gene fills the gap. The genes are TRBV20-1 and TRBJ1-6, with 9 bases fitting TRBD1. The V gene's germline CDR1 is DFQATT and CDR2 SNEGSKA (reference sequence). Losses at the gene ends were 3 bases for V and 8 bases for J; bases not matched to a gene: 5. The CDR3 spans 14 residues. The DNA read from the CDR3 is TGCAGTGCTAGTTCGGGACAGGGCTATTCACCC. Protein product: CSASSGQGYSP. The CDR3 in its entirety is CSASSGQGYSPLHF.

Remarks on this clone: The read falls 3 residues short of the CDR3 end, and the missing part is taken from the germline J gene. J is TRBJ1-1 and V is TRBV18; D unclear. Germline-derived CDR1 and CDR2 are KGHSH and LQKENI. The CDR3 covers 15 residues. V was shortened by 5 bases and J by 6 bases, with 19 bases between the two germline ends. This CDR3 is CASSWSDSEASEAFF. The covered CDR3 bases are TGTGCCAGCTCATGGAGTGACTCAGAGGCGTCTGAA.

Details on this clone: The CDR3 end falls 3 residues outside the read, so it is completed with the germline J gene. V and J are TRBV10-2 and TRBJ1-5; possibly TRBD1 for D (5 bases). Deletions cut 6 bases from V and 0 bases from J, with 9 bases between. Germline V gives CDR1 WSHSY, CDR2 SAAADI. This CDR3 has 14 amino acids. Partial CDR3 DNA: TGCGCCAGCAGCGCGACAGATAGCAATCAGCCC. Translating it yields CASSATDSNQP. The whole CDR3 protein reads CASSATDSNQPQHF.

Concerning this clone itself: The read stops 3 residues short of the end of the CDR3; the missing end is completed from the germline J gene. The V and J genes are TRBV4-1 and TRBJ2-7, with TRBD1 identical over 8 bases. Per germline, CDR1 MGHRA and CDR2 YSYEKL. V lost 4 bases, J lost 2 bases, and 7 bases stayed unmatched. The CDR3 contains 15 residues. CDR3 DNA, as far as it was read: TGCGCCAGCAGCCGAGTCCGGGACAGGACCTACGAG. Amino acid sequence: CASSRVRDRTYE. The complete CDR3 protein is CASSRVRDRTYEQYF.

A remark on this clone: The read comes to an end 3 residues before the CDR3 does, leaving the germline J gene to fill in the end. The chain is built from TRBV4-2 and TRBJ2-2; a possible D gene is TRBD2 (7 bases). The CDR3 is 14 residues long. Germline CDR1 is LGHNA and CDR2 is YNFKEQ. Trimming cost V 4 bases and J 6 bases, with 12 bases left between them. The CDR3 region is CASSLIGGAGELFF. CDR3 DNA, as far as it was read: TGTGCCAGCAGCCTGATAGGGGGGGCCGGGGAG.

For this clone: The read ends 3 residues shy of where the CDR3 ends; the end is completed using the germline J gene. The chain couples TRBV7-9 to TRBJ1-5, with 8 bases lining up with TRBD1. This CDR3 is built from 14 residues. Germline CDR1 reads SEHNR; CDR2 reads FQNEAQ (reference sequence). Trimming took 6 bases from V and 6 from J; bases not matched to a gene: 7. CDR3 bases read: TGTGCCAGCAGTTTTACAGGGGGGACTCAGCCC. Its translation: CASSFTGGTQP. The full-length CDR3 reads as CASSFTGGTQPQHF.

Worth noting for this clone: The read stops 3 residues short of the end of the CDR3; the missing end is completed from the germline J gene. The chain employs TRBV5-1 and TRBJ2-7; tentative D call: TRBD1 (6 bases). This CDR3 contains 15 residues. The ends were cut back, 7 bases at V and 0 bases at J, with 17 bases in the middle. Germline loops: CDR1 SGHRS, CDR2 YFSETQ. The CDR3 loop reads CASRLVRDNSYEQYF. The DNA read from the CDR3 is TGCGCCAGCCGGCTAGTCCGGGACAACTCCTACGAG. The variable domain in full, with the rest retrieved from reference TRBV5-1 and TRBJ2-7, is KAGVTQTPRYLIKTRGQQVTLSCSPISGHRSVSWYQQTPGQGLQFLFEYFSETQRNKGNFPGRFSGRQFSNSRSEMNVSTLELGDSALYLCASRLVRDNSYEQYFGPGTRLTVT.

About this clone: The read stops 3 residues short of the end of the CDR3; the missing end is completed from the germline J gene. The chain joins TRBV7-6 to TRBJ1-5; tentatively, D is TRBD1 (5 bases). Trimming removed 6 bases at V and 0 bases at J, with 12 bases between. The CDR3 has 15 amino acids. Germline V gene lookup returns CDR1 SGHVS and CDR2 FNYEAQ. CDR3 residues: CASSKGPVSNQPQHF. The sequenced CDR3 bases are TGTGCCAGCAGTAAGGGGCCGGTTAGCAATCAGCCC.

On this clone itself: Read data end 3 residues before the CDR3 end; the end is taken from the germline J gene. This chain uses TRBV6-2 or TRBV6-3 with TRBJ1-4, with D perhaps TRBD1 (5 bases). The CDR3 runs to 15 residues. The V gene's germline CDR1 is MNHEY and CDR2 SVGEGT. The covered CDR3 bases are TGTGCCAGCAGTTATGTAGGGACTGGCAATTCACCA. Protein sequence: CASSYVGTGNSP. The full CDR3 reads CASSYVGTGNSPLFF.

A note on this clone: The observed sequence ends 3 residues before the CDR3 terminus, with the missing tail filled in from the germline J gene. The rearrangement joins TRBV5-1 to TRBJ2-3, with 8 positions matching TRBD2. Losses at the gene ends were 0 bases for V and 2 bases for J; bases not matched to a gene: 11. Germline loops: CDR1 SGHRS, CDR2 YFSETQ. The CDR3 is made up of 18 amino acids. This CDR3 reads CASSLEGGAGGDTDTQYF. CDR3 DNA (partial): TGCGCCAGCAGCTTGGAAGGTGGGGCGGGGGGCGACACAGATACG.

Regarding this clone: From the germline J gene comes the end of the CDR3, since the read stops 3 residues before it. The chain recombines TRBV2 with TRBJ1-1; D possibly corresponds to TRBD1 (5 bases). Germline-derived CDR1 and CDR2 are SNHLY and FYNNEI. CDR3 length equals 14 residues. V lost 7 bases and J lost 0, with 12 bases in between. CDR3 DNA, as far as it was read: TGTGCCAGCATCGCTGACAGCCTGAACACTGAA. Translating gives CASIADSLNTE. The full-length CDR3 reads as CASIADSLNTEAFF.

In regard to this clone: The missing CDR3 end, 3 residues past where the read stops, is filled in from the germline J gene. The genes are TRBV30 and TRBJ2-7; no reliable D call. The CDR3 sequence is 11 residues long. Germline V gene sequence: CDR1 GTSNPN, CDR2 SVGIG (reference sequence). V was pared by 3 bases and J by 6 bases, with 9 bases between. CDR3 in amino acids: CAWSQNTEQYF. Incomplete CDR3 DNA: TGTGCCTGGAGCCAGAACACCGAG.

In the case of this clone: The CDR3 goes on 3 residues after the read ends, and that part is filled in from the germline J gene. The chain has TRBV7-9 and TRBJ1-2; D is undetermined. The CDR3 covers 14 residues. Germline V gives CDR1 SEHNR, CDR2 FQNEAQ (reference sequence). V lost 0 bases, J lost 6 bases, and 11 bases lay in between. The part of the CDR3 DNA that was read is TGTGCCAGCAGCTTAGCGGAAAAGGGTAATGGC. Amino acid sequence: CASSLAEKGNG. The entire CDR3 is CASSLAEKGNGYTF.

In the case of this clone: At one end the junction does not follow the germline gene, possibly because of a read error. The observed sequence ends 3 residues before the CDR3 terminus, with the missing tail filled in from the germline J gene. This chain links TRBV2 with TRBJ1-1, with a tentative D call TRBD1 (6 bases). Germline CDR1 is SNHLY and CDR2 is FYNNEI. This CDR3 spans 14 amino acids. CDR3 bases read: TGTGCCAGCGGTGAACGTCAGGGGAGCCCTGAA. Translating it yields CASGERQGSPE. The full CDR3 protein reads CASGERQGSPEAFF.

The sequenced part of the CDR3 DNA is TGTGCCAGCAGCCCCTCCCTTTTAGCGGGGGAGACC. Amino acids: CASSPSLLAGET. The entire CDR3 reads CASSPSLLAGETQYF. The chain combines TRBV5-6 with TRBJ2-5; 8 bases match TRBD2. Read data end 3 residues before the CDR3 end; the end is taken from the germline J gene. CDR1 SGHDT and CDR2 YYEEEE come from the germline V gene. The CDR3 sequence is 15 residues long. J was trimmed by 5 bases and V by 4 bases; bases with no gene match: 10.

As to this clone: The read ends 3 residues early relative to the CDR3; the germline J gene fills the gap. V gene TRBV6-2 or TRBV6-3 combines with J gene TRBJ1-6, with 9 bases identical to TRBD1. The CDR3 runs 16 residues. Unmatched junction bases numbered 8, after V lost 2 bases and J lost 9 bases. Germline CDR1 is MNHEY and CDR2 is SVGEGT. CDR3 DNA, as far as it was read: TGTGCCAGCAGTTACCCTTCCGGGACAGGGAGTTCACCC. This encodes CASSYPSGTGSSP. The CDR3 in full is CASSYPSGTGSSPLHF.